The 22 T cell receptor beta chains given below trace back to one sample, sequenced in a study of cytomegalovirus exposure and HLA in healthy donors. The PCR contained 60 Vbeta and 13 Jbeta primers. The data were produced by immunoSEQ multiplex PCR, yet TCRdb's version contains in-frame clones alone and is incomplete. The sample includes about 130,000 clones, about 10% of them seen just once. Material for sequencing was PBMCs. All receptors derive from a young woman in good health and CMV-seropositive.

This clone was observed a few times. V is TRBV2 and J is TRBJ2-3; 10 bases are a match to TRBD1. The germline gives CDR1 SNHLY, CDR2 FYNNEI. This CDR3 contains 14 residues. Trimming at V came to 3 bases and at J to 7 bases, leaving 4 bases not matched to a gene. The CDR3 sequence: CASSDWTGGNTQYF. The CDR3 nucleotides read TGTGCCAGCAGTGACTGGACAGGGGGAAATACGCAGTATTTT.

The CDR3 reads CASIPRGTHQIHDQETQYF. In DNA, the CDR3 is TGTGCCAGCATCCCCCGCGGGACTCACCAGATCCACGACCAAGAGACCCAGTACTTC. V usage is TRBV11-3 and J usage is TRBJ2-5; D may be TRBD2 (6 bases). V lost 7 bases and J 0 bases, leaving 27 bases between the germline ends. The germline V gene encodes CDR1 SGHNT and CDR2 YENEEA. CDR3 length: 19 residues.

This clone was detected only a few times. CDR3 bases: TGTGCCAGCAGGGTCGGACAGGGGCACACCGGGGAGCTGTTTTTT. This encodes CASRVGQGHTGELFF. The chain carries TRBV2 and TRBJ2-2; 9 bases line up with TRBD1. There are 15 residues in the CDR3. Losses at the gene ends were 6 bases for V and 3 bases for J; bases not matched to a gene: 5. From germline, CDR1 is SNHLY and CDR2 FYNNEI.

The sample holds a few counts of this clone. V gene TRBV18 combines with J gene TRBJ1-3; 7 positions agree with TRBD1. The CDR3 is 14 residues long. Germline V gives CDR1 KGHSH, CDR2 LQKENI. V gave up 3 bases and J gave up 7 bases; unmatched junction bases: 6. The DNA for the CDR3 is TGTGCCAGCTCACCTGGGACAGATGGGAACACCATATATTTT. Translation gives CASSPGTDGNTIYF. The whole variable domain, filled in from reference TRBV18 and TRBJ1-3, reads NAGVMQNPRHLVRRRGQEARLRCSPMKGHSHVYWYRQLPEEGLKFMVYLQKENIIDESGMPKERFSAEFPKEGPSILRIQQVVRGDSAAYFCASSPGTDGNTIYFGEGSWLTVV.

The V gene is TRBV5-1, the J gene TRBJ2-7; 7 nucleotides agree with TRBD2. With 0 bases clipped from V and 0 bases from J, the junction kept 3 bases outside the gene matches. This CDR3 contains 15 residues. CDR1 is SGHRS, CDR2 YFSETQ, per germline. CDR3 residues: CASSLDGGSSYEQYF. The CDR3 bases are TGCGCCAGCAGCTTGGACGGCGGGAGCTCCTACGAGCAGTACTTC.

The J gene is TRBJ1-2, the V gene TRBV20-1; D not certain. The CDR3 has 11 residues. The germline V gene encodes CDR1 DFQATT and CDR2 SNEGSKA (reference sequence). Trimming left V 1 base short and J 8 bases short, with 8 bases between. The CDR3 DNA follows: TGCAGTGCTAGAGTCGGGGTCGGCTACACCTTC. Translating gives CSARVGVGYTF.

This rearrangement joins TRBV9 to TRBJ2-7; D is possibly TRBD2 (6 bases). Germline lookup yields CDR1 SGDLS and CDR2 YYNGEE. The length of the CDR3 is 13 residues. V was pared by 7 bases and J by 4 bases, with 15 bases between. CDR3 bases: TGTGCCAGCGGTCGGGAGAATTCGTACGAGCAGTACTTC. Encoded protein: CASGRENSYEQYF.

The chain carries TRBV27 and TRBJ2-7; tentative D call: TRBD2 (6 bases). V was shortened by 6 bases and J by 0 bases, with 18 bases between the two germline ends. Germline loops: CDR1 MNHEY, CDR2 SMNVEV (reference sequence). CDR3 length: 16 residues. The CDR3 nucleotides read TGTGCCAGCAGATCCGTGGATGGAGCGGGCTCCTACGAGCAGTACTTC. Translating gives CASRSVDGAGSYEQYF.

This clone was seen a few times. The rearrangement joins TRBV19 to TRBJ2-1; 7 nucleotides line up with TRBD1. The CDR3 totals 15 residues. After removal of 2 bases from V and 4 bases from J, the junction contained 5 bases not matched to a gene. The germline gives CDR1 LNHDA, CDR2 SQIVND (reference sequence). The CDR3 DNA reads as TGTGCCAGTAGTATAAGCAGGACAGGTTACAATGAGCAGTTCTTC. Protein: CASSISRTGYNEQFF.

The V call is TRBV29-1, the J call TRBJ1-5, with D possibly TRBD1 on 5 matching bases. The germline V and J ends were trimmed by 4 bases and 5 bases, with 9 bases remaining between them. Germline CDR1 reads SQVTM; CDR2 reads ANQGSEA. The CDR3 sequence is 12 residues long. CDR3 in amino acids: CSVVTGDQPQHF. The DNA of the CDR3 is TGCAGCGTTGTTACGGGGGATCAGCCCCAGCATTTT.

The rearrangement uses TRBV10-3 and TRBJ1-2, with 8 bases lining up with TRBD1. Germline-derived CDR1 and CDR2 are ENHRY and SYGVKD. This CDR3 comprises 14 residues. The junction had 1 base not matched to a gene; V was cut back by 4 bases and J by 0 bases. CDR3 sequence reads: CAISGGQANYGYTF. The DNA of the CDR3 is TGTGCCATCAGTGGGGGACAGGCTAACTATGGCTACACCTTC.

This clone was picked up a small number of times. The sample contains more than one DNA sequence encoding this CDR3. The chain couples TRBV27 to TRBJ1-5, with D possibly TRBD1 on 6 matching bases. The CDR3 length is 14 residues. Deletions cut 6 bases from V and 1 base from J, with 10 bases between. Looked up from germline, CDR1 is MNHEY and CDR2 is SMNVEV (reference sequence). CDR3 DNA: TGTGCCAGCAGCACAGGGTGGAGCAATCAGCCCCAGCATTTT. Its protein is CASSTGWSNQPQHF.

The chain carries TRBV7-3 and TRBJ2-1; TRBD2 matches 8 bases. The CDR3 is 15 amino acids. Losses at the gene ends were 5 bases for V and 3 bases for J; bases not matched to a gene: 6. The germline CDR1 and CDR2 sequences are SGHTA and FQGTGA. The CDR3 coding sequence is TGTGCCAGCAGCCAAACTAGCGGCAACTACAATGAGCAGTTCTTC. It translates to CASSQTSGNYNEQFF.

The chain uses TRBV7-9 and TRBJ2-7, with D possibly matching TRBD2 (6 bases). The CDR3 has 13 amino acids. Per the germline V gene, CDR1 is SEHNR and CDR2 is FQNEAQ (reference sequence). Trimming took off 5 bases at V and 7 bases at J, with 15 bases between the two ends. DNA of the CDR3: TGTGCCAGCAGCCCAGGACTATCTTTGGAGCAGTACTTC. Protein: CASSPGLSLEQYF.

There are a few counts of this clone. The chain is built from TRBV7-3 and TRBJ2-5; D possibly corresponds to TRBD2 (6 bases). Germline CDR1 and CDR2: SGHTA and FQGTGA. V was cut by 5 bases and J by 5 bases, with 18 bases left in between. The CDR3 spans 15 residues. The CDR3 DNA sequence: TGTGCCAGCAGCCCCCAATCGGGGGTTGGGGAGACCCAGTACTTC. Its protein product is CASSPQSGVGETQYF.

The gene calls are TRBV7-3 and TRBJ2-1, with a tentative D call TRBD1 (5 bases). With 4 bases removed from V and 4 bases from J, the gap between germline ends came to 5 bases. The CDR3 extends over 12 amino acids. CDR1 and CDR2 (germline): SGHTA, FQGTGA. CDR3 in amino acids: CASSSGYNEQFF. The CDR3 DNA sequence: TGTGCCAGCAGCTCAGGGTACAATGAGCAGTTCTTC.

The table lists this clone with a few counts. At one of its ends the junction is not consistent with the germline gene, which may arise from a read error. The V call is TRBV7-7, the J call TRBJ2-3; D not resolved. CDR1 is SSHAT and CDR2 is FNYEAQ in the germline V gene (reference sequence). The CDR3 contains 13 residues. This CDR3 reads CASSSSYTDTQYF. The CDR3 DNA follows: TGTGCTAGCAGCTCCTCGTACACAGATACGCAGTATTTT.

This clone was observed a handful of times. This rearrangement joins TRBV9 to TRBJ2-1; D gene ambiguous. The CDR3 has 13 amino acids. The V end was cut by 0 bases, the J end by 6 bases, with 7 bases between. Germline lookup yields CDR1 SGDLS and CDR2 YYNGEE. The CDR3 DNA is TGTGCCAGCAGCGTAGGGAGCGCCAATGAGCAGTTCTTC. As protein: CASSVGSANEQFF.

In its sample, this clone was seen a few times. This chain uses TRBV5-1 with TRBJ1-2; 7 bases fit TRBD1. This CDR3 has 13 residues. The germline gives CDR1 SGHRS, CDR2 YFSETQ. V lost 4 bases and J lost 4; bases outside the gene matches: 4. CDR3 amino acids: CASSPGTAYGYTF. The DNA for the CDR3 is TGCGCCAGCAGCCCAGGGACAGCCTATGGCTACACCTTC.

This rearrangement joins TRBV5-6 to TRBJ2-2; D not certain. Germline V gene data show CDR1 as SGHDT and CDR2 as YYEEEE. The CDR3 consists of 15 residues. V lost 0 bases, J lost 1 base, and 7 bases lay in between. Here the CDR3 reads CASSLVLLNTGELFF. The CDR3 nucleotides are TGTGCCAGCAGCTTGGTCCTACTGAACACCGGGGAGCTGTTTTTT.

V gene TRBV9 combines with J gene TRBJ1-4; the D is unclear. Trimming shortened V by 4 bases and J by 7 bases, and 20 bases separated the two germline ends. CDR3 length: 16 amino acids. Per the germline V gene, CDR1 is SGDLS and CDR2 is YYNGEE. The CDR3 sequence: CASSPGESALGEKLFF. The CDR3 nucleotides are TGTGCCAGCAGCCCCGGGGAGTCCGCCCTCGGTGAAAAACTGTTTTTT.

The chain combines TRBV19 with TRBJ1-5; the D gene is possibly TRBD1 (6 bases). The germline V and J ends were trimmed by 11 bases and 2 bases, with 13 bases remaining between them. The germline CDR1 and CDR2 sequences are LNHDA and SQIVND (reference sequence). The length of the CDR3 is 13 residues. CDR3 nucleotide sequence: TGTGCCGCCTGCAGGGGTCGCAATCAGCCCCAGCATTTT. It codes for CAACRGRNQPQHF.